These T cell receptor beta chains were read from a single sample in a study of T cells in Graves' hyperthyroidism and ophthalmopathy. TCRdb redid the calling of the multiplex PCR reads with MiXCR, one entry per CDR3 protein. The data show more than 300,000 distinct CDR3 sequences, about 18% seen once. Sample: blood. These receptors originate from a woman aged 30 to 39 with Graves' hyperthyroidism that later progressed to Graves' ophthalmopathy. Each CDR3 is given with its conserved first and last residue. D genes are given only for firm matches. The size of a clone is reported for some rows only, either as once, few or many, or as a class for expanded clones.

j_call	clone_size	d_call	v_call	cdr3_aa	cdr3_nt
TRBJ1-1	many	NA	TRBV29-1	CSVFAVDMGTEAFF	TGCAGCGTGTTCGCAGTAGATATGGGCACTGAAGCTTTCTTT
TRBJ2-3	many	TRBD2	TRBV15	CATSRGSSGRIGDTQYF	TGTGCCACCAGCAGAGGAAGTAGCGGGAGGATAGGAGATACGCAGTATTTT
TRBJ2-2	many	NA	TRBV11-3	CASSFGGIGELFF	TGTGCCAGCAGCTTCGGGGGTATCGGGGAGCTGTTTTTT
TRBJ2-3	NA	NA	TRBV2	CASRTLGVDTQYF	TGTGCCAGCCGGACTCTGGGCGTGGATACGCAGTATTTT
TRBJ1-1	NA	NA	TRBV6-1	CASSERRHSRANTEAFF	TGTGCCAGCAGTGAACGGAGGCACTCACGGGCGAACACTGAAGCTTTCTTT
TRBJ1-1	many	NA	TRBV2	CASSEDVTGVSEAFF	TGTGCCAGCAGTGAAGACGTTACAGGTGTTAGTGAAGCTTTCTTT
TRBJ2-6	few	TRBD1	TRBV15	CATRTYRDRDSESNVLTF	TGTGCCACCAGGACCTACCGGGACAGGGATTCAGAGTCCAACGTCCTGACTTTC
TRBJ1-5	many	NA	TRBV28	CASSPITRDTSYSNQPQHF	TGTGCCAGCAGTCCTATTACCCGGGACACATCTTATAGCAATCAGCCCCAGCATTTT
TRBJ1-1	many	NA	TRBV27	CASRALGTEAFF	TGTGCCAGCAGGGCGCTGGGCACTGAAGCTTTCTTT
TRBJ2-7	NA	TRBD1	TRBV5-5	CASSWTGHEQYF	TGTGCCAGCAGCTGGACAGGGCACGAGCAGTACTTC